This entry concerns a single T cell receptor beta chain. Its antigen is not identified. The source of the sample is a study of blood T cells in healthy people across ages. Study conclusions and caveats: Naive T cell percentage by flow cytometry tracked strongly with beta diversity.

Germline CDR1 reads MNHEY; CDR2 reads SMNVEV (reference sequence). The CDR3 extends over 13 amino acids. The V and J ends lost 1 base and 10 bases respectively, with 11 bases between them. With a J-beta primer mix and a sample-barcoded 5' primer, a second PCR ran 7 to 11 cycles. TCRdb itself ran the 5' RACE reads through MiXCR, one entry per CDR3 protein. The data hold around 1,600,000 distinct CDR3 sequences, with 35% to 45% observed a single time. Material: blood. The receptor was derived from a woman between 18 and 29 years old in good health. The rearrangement uses TRBV27 and TRBJ2-1; the D gene is possibly TRBD2 (6 bases). CDR3 sequence reads: CASSLFSRGEQFF. The CDR3 DNA is TGTGCCAGCAGTTTATTTAGCCGGGGGGAGCAGTTCTTC.